The 20 T cell receptor beta chains given below trace back to one sample, sequenced in a study of blood T cell repertoires in COVID-19. Assay used: immunoSEQ multiplex PCR; TCRdb lists only in-frame clones, some missing. The sample shows about 110,000 clones, over 75% of them seen only once. The sequencing sample was made of peripheral blood. Every receptor here comes from a man aged 65 to 85 with active or convalescent COVID-19.

This chain joins TRBV2 and TRBJ1-3; 8 nucleotides match TRBD1. CDR1 and CDR2 (germline): SNHLY, FYNNEI. V lost 6 bases and J lost 2; bases outside the gene matches: 3. The CDR3 has 14 amino acids. DNA for the CDR3: TGTGCCAGCAGCGTACAGGGGGCTGGAAACACCATATATTTT. Translated, it gives CASSVQGAGNTIYF.

This chain links TRBV5-1 with TRBJ1-4; 9 nucleotides agree with TRBD1. V shed 3 bases and J 8 bases; nucleotides not matched to a gene: 5. The CDR3 totals 14 residues. The germline V gene encodes CDR1 SGHRS and CDR2 YFSETQ. DNA of the CDR3: TGCGCCAGCAGCTCTGGACAGGGGAGGGAAAAACTGTTTTTT. Amino acid sequence: CASSSGQGREKLFF.

V usage is TRBV7-2 and J usage is TRBJ2-7; 10 bases are shared with TRBD1. Trimming took 4 bases from V and 3 from J; bases not matched to a gene: 6. The CDR3 length is 15 residues. Looked up from germline, CDR1 is SGHTA and CDR2 is FQGNSA. The CDR3 DNA sequence: TGTGCCAGCAGCTCGTTGACAGGGGGCTTCTACGAGCAGTACTTC. Translating it yields CASSSLTGGFYEQYF.

The genes are TRBV28 and TRBJ2-1; 12 bases map to TRBD2. CDR1 and CDR2 from the germline V gene are MDHEN and SYDVKM. This CDR3 has 17 residues. The ends lost 3 bases at V and 4 bases at J; junction bases unmatched: 7. CDR3 loop: CASSLGPGLAGYNEQFF. DNA for the CDR3: TGTGCCAGCAGTTTGGGGCCCGGACTAGCGGGATACAATGAGCAGTTCTTC. Full variable domain (outside the CDR3, taken from reference TRBV28 and TRBJ2-1): DVKVTQSSRYLVKRTGEKVFLECVQDMDHENMFWYRQDPGLGLRLIYFSYDVKMKEKGDIPEGYSVSREKKERFSLILESASTNQTSMYLCASSLGPGLAGYNEQFFGPGTRLTVL.

This chain links TRBV2 with TRBJ1-6, with a weak D call TRBD1 (5 bases). With 6 bases removed from V and 0 bases from J, the gap between germline ends came to 9 bases. Germline V gives CDR1 SNHLY, CDR2 FYNNEI. The CDR3 contains 15 residues. Here the CDR3 reads CASRDISSYNSPLHF. For the CDR3, the DNA is TGTGCCAGCAGGGACATTAGCTCCTATAATTCACCCCTCCACTTT.

The chain carries TRBV6-1 and TRBJ1-4; D is ambiguous. The germline V and J ends were trimmed by 1 base and 7 bases, with 13 bases remaining between them. CDR3 size: 15 residues. CDR1 is MNHNS, CDR2 SASEGT, per germline. CDR3 protein: CASSEGGVISEKLFF. The CDR3 DNA sequence: TGTGCCAGCAGTGAAGGCGGGGTCATAAGTGAAAAACTGTTTTTT.

This clone was recorded once. This sample includes further DNA sequences coding for the same CDR3. The CDR3 loop reads CASSVGGQNTGELFF. The CDR3 DNA reads TGTGCCAGCAGCGTAGGGGGACAGAACACCGGGGAGCTGTTTTTT. The chain joins TRBV9 to TRBJ2-2, with a weak D call TRBD1 (6 bases). The CDR3 totals 15 residues. Trimming took 0 bases from V and 1 from J, leaving 7 bases between them. CDR1 and CDR2 (germline): SGDLS, YYNGEE.

V gene TRBV24-1 combines with J gene TRBJ2-1, with 7 bases identical to TRBD2. The J segment lost 5 bases and the V segment lost 4 bases, leaving 10 bases of the junction unmatched. This CDR3 region has 16 residues. Germline V gene lookup returns CDR1 KGHDR and CDR2 SFDVKD. CDR3 in DNA: TGTGCCACCAGTGAAACAGCGGGGTTCCCCCACAATGAGCAGTTCTTC. Amino acid sequence: CATSETAGFPHNEQFF.

The V and J genes are TRBV5-8 and TRBJ2-5, with 7 positions matching TRBD1. There are 12 residues in the CDR3. After removal of 8 bases from V and 4 bases from J, the junction contained 5 bases not matched to a gene. Germline V gene data show CDR1 as SGHTS and CDR2 as YDEGEE. This CDR3 reads CASDRDRETQYF. The CDR3 DNA reads as TGTGCCAGTGATAGGGACAGAGAGACCCAGTACTTC.

This clone was recorded a few times. This chain links TRBV15 with TRBJ1-1; 8 nucleotides match TRBD1. The CDR3 contains 17 residues. Trimming at V came to 3 bases and at J to 1 base, leaving 10 bases not matched to a gene. CDR1 is LNHNV and CDR2 is YYDKDF in the germline V gene (reference sequence). DNA of the CDR3: TGTGCCACCAGCAGGGGGGGACAGGTTGGGGAGAACACTGAAGCTTTCTTT. Translation gives CATSRGGQVGENTEAFF.

This chain connects TRBV30 to TRBJ1-2, with 9 positions matching TRBD1. Germline CDR1 reads GTSNPN; CDR2 reads SVGIG (reference sequence). This CDR3 spans 13 amino acids. Germline trimming cut 2 bases from V and 7 bases from J; bases unmatched to any gene: 5. The CDR3: CAWSPGTGSGYTF. The CDR3 DNA is TGTGCCTGGAGTCCAGGGACAGGGAGTGGCTACACCTTC.

The gene calls are TRBV2 and TRBJ1-2; TRBD1 matches at 9 bases. CDR1 and CDR2 from the germline V gene are SNHLY and FYNNEI. V shed 6 bases and J 6 bases; nucleotides not matched to a gene: 5. The CDR3 has 13 residues. The CDR3 reads CASRVDRGNGYTF. CDR3 DNA sequence: TGTGCCAGCAGGGTCGACAGGGGGAATGGCTACACCTTC.

The chain recombines TRBV30 with TRBJ1-3; D unclear. Per germline, CDR1 GTSNPN and CDR2 SVGIG (reference sequence). V was shortened by 0 bases and J by 3 bases, with 12 bases between the two germline ends. This CDR3 contains 15 residues. The DNA for the CDR3 is TGTGCCTGGAGTGTACTGCGGGGAGTTGGAAACACCATATATTTT. This encodes CAWSVLRGVGNTIYF. Together with reference TRBV30 and TRBJ1-3, the CDR3 gives the full variable domain: SQTIHQWPATLVQPVGSPLSLECTVEGTSNPNLYWYRQAAGRGLQLLFYSVGIGQISSEVPQNLSASRPQDRQFILSSKKLLLSDSGFYLCAWSVLRGVGNTIYFGEGSWLTVV.

This clone was observed a handful of times. The CDR3 protein is CASSFRGDGTEAFF. The CDR3 DNA sequence: TGTGCCAGCAGCTTCAGGGGTGATGGGACTGAAGCTTTCTTT. This chain uses TRBV5-8 with TRBJ1-1; a weak D match, TRBD1 (6 bases). The CDR3 runs to 14 residues. Trimming pared 2 bases from V and 5 bases from J, leaving 13 bases between. Germline loops: CDR1 SGHTS, CDR2 YDEGEE.

The CDR3 DNA sequence: TGTGCCAGCAGTCTAGGTGGAAACACCATATATTTT. It codes for CASSLGGNTIYF. This sequence joins TRBV2 and TRBJ1-3; D remains ambiguous. Per germline, CDR1 SNHLY and CDR2 FYNNEI. Between the trimmed V and J ends, which lost 5 bases and 3 bases, there was a span of 5 bases. There are 12 residues in the CDR3.

DNA of the CDR3: TGCGCCAGCAGCTTGTTCGGGTCAGGGGACATGAACACTGAAGCTTTCTTT. Translation: CASSLFGSGDMNTEAFF. The rearrangement links TRBV5-1 to TRBJ1-1, with D tentatively TRBD1 (6 bases). V was shortened by 1 base and J by 0 bases, with 16 bases between the two germline ends. This CDR3 spans 17 amino acids. Germline-derived CDR1 and CDR2 are SGHRS and YFSETQ.

The chain joins TRBV5-1 to TRBJ2-3, with TRBD2 matching 7 bases. J lost 1 base, V lost 2 bases, and 7 bases had no gene match. Germline V gene lookup returns CDR1 SGHRS and CDR2 YFSETQ. This CDR3 region has 16 residues. The chain's CDR3 is CASSFATSRGTDTQYF. DNA of the CDR3: TGCGCCAGCAGCTTCGCGACTAGCCGGGGCACAGATACGCAGTATTTT.

The chain recombines TRBV7-2 with TRBJ1-2, with 11 bases identical to TRBD1. The V gene end was trimmed by 5 bases and the J gene end by 8 bases; junction bases not matched to a gene: 7. This CDR3 contains 14 residues. Germline V gene lookup returns CDR1 SGHTA and CDR2 FQGNSA. CDR3 sequence reads: CASSARTGGEGYTF. For the CDR3, the DNA is TGTGCCAGCAGCGCCCGGACAGGGGGCGAGGGCTACACCTTC.

The sample holds one count of this clone. This chain uses TRBV19 with TRBJ1-5; D is undetermined. The V gene's germline CDR1 is LNHDA and CDR2 SQIVND (reference sequence). This CDR3 spans 15 amino acids. The ends were cut back, 3 bases at V and 4 bases at J, with 13 bases in the middle. CDR3 nucleotide sequence: TGTGCCAGTAGTATGGAGGACTCCTTGAATCAGCCCCAGCATTTT. Translating it yields CASSMEDSLNQPQHF.

V usage is TRBV28 and J usage is TRBJ1-2, with D possibly matching TRBD1 (5 bases). Per germline, CDR1 MDHEN and CDR2 SYDVKM. The CDR3 contains 14 residues. Trimming pared 5 bases from V and 5 bases from J, leaving 15 bases between. The CDR3 nucleotides are TGTGCCAGCAGTGCCGGCGGGGCAGCTTATGGCTACACCTTC. Its protein is CASSAGGAAYGYTF.